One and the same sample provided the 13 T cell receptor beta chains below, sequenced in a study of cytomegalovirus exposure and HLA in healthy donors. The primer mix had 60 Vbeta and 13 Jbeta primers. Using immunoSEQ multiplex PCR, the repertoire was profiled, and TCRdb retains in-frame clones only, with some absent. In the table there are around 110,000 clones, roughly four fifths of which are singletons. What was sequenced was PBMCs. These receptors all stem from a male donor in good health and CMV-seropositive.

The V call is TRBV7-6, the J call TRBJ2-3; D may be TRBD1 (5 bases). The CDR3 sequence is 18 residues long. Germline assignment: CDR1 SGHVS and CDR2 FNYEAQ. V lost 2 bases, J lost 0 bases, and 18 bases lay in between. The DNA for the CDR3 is TGTGCCAGCAGCTTATTAGGGGAACTAAGGTCTAGCACAGATACGCAGTATTTT. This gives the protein CASSLLGELRSSTDTQYF.

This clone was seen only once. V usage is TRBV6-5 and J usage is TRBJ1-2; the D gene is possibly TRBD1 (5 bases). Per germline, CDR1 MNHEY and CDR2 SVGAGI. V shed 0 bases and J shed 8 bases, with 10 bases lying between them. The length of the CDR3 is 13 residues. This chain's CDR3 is CASSYSNGGGYTF. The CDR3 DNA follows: TGTGCCAGCAGTTACTCTAATGGGGGGGGCTACACCTTC.

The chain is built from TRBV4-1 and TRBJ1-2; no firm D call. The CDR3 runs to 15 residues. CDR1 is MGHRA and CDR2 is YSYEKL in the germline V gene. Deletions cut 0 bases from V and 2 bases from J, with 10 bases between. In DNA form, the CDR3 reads TGCGCCAGCAGCCAAGAGGGCCGGCCCAACTATGGCTACACCTTC. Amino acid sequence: CASSQEGRPNYGYTF.

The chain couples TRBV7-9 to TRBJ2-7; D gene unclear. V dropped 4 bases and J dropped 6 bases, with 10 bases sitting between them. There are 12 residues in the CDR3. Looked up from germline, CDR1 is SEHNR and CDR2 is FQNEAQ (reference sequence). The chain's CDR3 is CASSYDTSEQYF. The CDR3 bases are TGTGCCAGCAGCTACGACACGTCCGAGCAGTACTTC.

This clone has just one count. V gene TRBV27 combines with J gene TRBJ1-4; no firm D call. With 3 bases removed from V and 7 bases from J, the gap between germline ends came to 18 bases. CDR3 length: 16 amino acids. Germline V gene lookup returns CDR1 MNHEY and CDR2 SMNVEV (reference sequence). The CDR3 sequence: CASSFHRERLGEKLFF. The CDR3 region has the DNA TGTGCCAGCAGTTTTCATAGGGAGAGGTTAGGTGAAAAACTGTTTTTT.

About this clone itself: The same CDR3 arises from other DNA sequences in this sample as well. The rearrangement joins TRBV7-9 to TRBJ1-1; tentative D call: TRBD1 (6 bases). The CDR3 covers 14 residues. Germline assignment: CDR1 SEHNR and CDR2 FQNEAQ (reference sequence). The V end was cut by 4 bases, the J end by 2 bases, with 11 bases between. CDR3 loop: CASSSTRGNTEAFF. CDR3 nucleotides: TGTGCCAGCAGCTCAACCAGGGGAAACACTGAAGCTTTCTTT.

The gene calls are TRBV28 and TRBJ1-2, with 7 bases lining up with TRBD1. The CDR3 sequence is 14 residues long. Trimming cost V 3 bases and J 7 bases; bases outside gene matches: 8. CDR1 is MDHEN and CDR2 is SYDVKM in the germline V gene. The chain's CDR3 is CASSLGQLFSGYTF. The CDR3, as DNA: TGTGCCAGCAGTTTGGGACAGCTGTTTAGTGGCTACACCTTC.

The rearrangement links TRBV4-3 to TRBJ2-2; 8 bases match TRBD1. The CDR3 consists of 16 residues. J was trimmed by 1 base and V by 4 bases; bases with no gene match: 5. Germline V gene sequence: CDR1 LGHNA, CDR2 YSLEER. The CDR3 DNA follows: TGCGCCAGCAGCCGCGGACAGGGTGTGAACACCGGGGAGCTGTTTTTT. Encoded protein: CASSRGQGVNTGELFF.

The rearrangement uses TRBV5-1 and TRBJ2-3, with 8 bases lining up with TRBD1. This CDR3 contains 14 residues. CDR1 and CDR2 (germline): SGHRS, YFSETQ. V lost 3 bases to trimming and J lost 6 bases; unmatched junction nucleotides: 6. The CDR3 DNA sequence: TGCGCCAGCAGCTCGACAGGGGCAGGGGATACGCAGTATTTT. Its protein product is CASSSTGAGDTQYF.

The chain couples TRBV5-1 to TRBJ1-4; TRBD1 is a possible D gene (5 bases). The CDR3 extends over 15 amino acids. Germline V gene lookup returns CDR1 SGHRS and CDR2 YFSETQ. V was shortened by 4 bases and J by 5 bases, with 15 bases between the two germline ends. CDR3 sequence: CASSPTEGRNEKLFF. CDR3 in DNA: TGCGCCAGCAGCCCGACGGAGGGGCGGAATGAAAAACTGTTTTTT.

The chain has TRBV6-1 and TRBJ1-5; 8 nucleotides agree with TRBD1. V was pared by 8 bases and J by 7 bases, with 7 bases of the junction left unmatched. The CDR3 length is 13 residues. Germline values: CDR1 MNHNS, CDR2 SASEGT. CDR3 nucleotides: TGTGCCAGCCGGCAGGGGGCAGGACAGCCCCAGCATTTT. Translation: CASRQGAGQPQHF.

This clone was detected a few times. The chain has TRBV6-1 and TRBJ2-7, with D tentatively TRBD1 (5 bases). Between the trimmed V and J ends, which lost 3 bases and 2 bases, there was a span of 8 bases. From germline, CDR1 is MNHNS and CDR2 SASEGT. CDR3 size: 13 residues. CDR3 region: CASSDDSTYEQYF. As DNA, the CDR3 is TGTGCCAGCAGTGACGACAGCACCTACGAGCAGTACTTC.

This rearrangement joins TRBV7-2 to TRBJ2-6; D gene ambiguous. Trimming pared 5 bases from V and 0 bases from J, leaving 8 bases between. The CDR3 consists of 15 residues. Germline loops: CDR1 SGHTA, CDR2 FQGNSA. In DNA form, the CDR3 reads TGTGCCAGCAGCGCACCAGTCTCTGGGGCCAACGTCCTGACTTTC. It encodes CASSAPVSGANVLTF.